These T cell receptor beta chains were read from a single sample in a study of blood T cell repertoires in COVID-19. Assay: immunoSEQ multiplex PCR; the TCRdb copy retains only in-frame clones and omits some. Among about 310,000 clones, around 87% were seen once, and the ten largest hold around 4.5%. Material for sequencing was PBMCs or T cells enriched from blood (not recorded which). Every receptor here comes from a woman between 18 and 29 years old with acute COVID-19. CDR3s include the opening cysteine and the closing phenylalanine or tryptophan. D genes are given only for firm matches. Clone size is not always given. Where it is, it says once, few, many or a class for expanded clones.

clone size: many
J gene: TRBJ2-7
V gene: TRBV27
D gene: TRBD2
CDR3 DNA: TGTGCCAGCAGTTCCTACCGGACTAGCGCCGGGGGCGAGCAGTACTTC
CDR3 protein: CASSSYRTSAGGEQYF

clone size: .
J gene: TRBJ1-1
V gene: TRBV19
D gene: .
CDR3 DNA: TGTGCCAGTAGTATAGTGGCAGGGGACACTGAAGCTTTCTTT
CDR3 protein: CASSIVAGDTEAFF

clone size: .
J gene: TRBJ2-1
V gene: TRBV24-1
D gene: TRBD1
CDR3 DNA: TGTGCCACCAGTGCTCCGGGACAGGGTGTCAATGAGCAGTTCTTC
CDR3 protein: CATSAPGQGVNEQFF

clone size: .
J gene: TRBJ1-6
V gene: TRBV13
D gene: .
CDR3 DNA: TGTGCCAGCAGCTTAGGCCCAGCGTATAATTCACCCCTCCACTTT
CDR3 protein: CASSLGPAYNSPLHF

clone size: few
J gene: TRBJ2-7
V gene: TRBV18
D gene: TRBD2
CDR3 DNA: TGTGCCAGCTCAACCGGACTAGCGGCATCCTACGAGCAGTACTTC
CDR3 protein: CASSTGLAASYEQYF

clone size: .
J gene: TRBJ2-7
V gene: TRBV28
D gene: .
CDR3 DNA: TGTGCCAGCTCCGTGTTAAAATCCTACGAGCAGTACTTC
CDR3 protein: CASSVLKSYEQYF

clone size: .
J gene: TRBJ1-5
V gene: TRBV28
D gene: .
CDR3 DNA: TGTGCCAGCACCATAGGGCAGGGGTATCAGCCCCAGCATTTT
CDR3 protein: CASTIGQGYQPQHF

clone size: .
J gene: TRBJ2-3
V gene: TRBV2
D gene: .
CDR3 DNA: TGTGCCAGCAGTGGTGGGAGACGAGATACGCAGTATTTT
CDR3 protein: CASSGGRRDTQYF

clone size: .
J gene: TRBJ2-3
V gene: TRBV7-9
D gene: TRBD1
CDR3 DNA: TGTGCCAGCAGTTTTACAGGGACAGCCAGCACAGATACGCAGTATTTT
CDR3 protein: CASSFTGTASTDTQYF

clone size: .
J gene: TRBJ1-6
V gene: TRBV6-5
D gene: TRBD1
CDR3 DNA: TGTGCCAGCAGTCGACAGGGGCTTGTATCACCCCTCCACTTT
CDR3 protein: CASSRQGLVSPLHF

clone size: .
J gene: TRBJ1-2
V gene: TRBV4-1
D gene: .
CDR3 DNA: TGCGCCAGCAGCCAAGATTTTCAGGGAGGCTACACCTTC
CDR3 protein: CASSQDFQGGYTF